The 9 T cell receptor beta chains given below trace back to one sample, sequenced in a study of T cell responses to AZD1222 COVID-19 vaccine (dated by TCRdb to the early 2020s). The library relied on the immunoSEQ multiplex PCR assay. The table comes from immuneACCESS by way of TCRdb, which keeps in-frame sequences with V and J called. Part of the clones is missing from these tables; in studies checked, under half for an unresolved V gene and the rest for unknown reasons. For this sample the table gives roughly 130,000 clones, of which roughly 94% were detected only once. Over 6.5% of the sample belongs to the ten largest clones. What this sample's time point label stands for: baseline before first vaccination. The specimen was peripheral blood, collected on day 0 of AZD1222 vaccination. The origin of the receptors is an adult in good health.

Only one count was recorded for this clone. V usage is TRBV7-2 and J usage is TRBJ2-1; possible D gene TRBD2, 5 bases. The germline V and J ends were trimmed by 2 bases and 6 bases, with 14 bases remaining between them. Germline CDR1 and CDR2: SGHTA and FQGNSA. The CDR3 has 15 amino acids. The CDR3 nucleotides are TGTGCCAGCAGCTTAACTAGTTGGGTAGGCAATGAGCAGTTCTTC. Its translation is CASSLTSWVGNEQFF.

The chain has TRBV2 and TRBJ1-1; D is ambiguous. The CDR3 runs to 13 residues. Per germline, CDR1 SNHLY and CDR2 FYNNEI. V dropped 7 bases and J dropped 2 bases, with 11 bases sitting between them. The CDR3: CASIRMVNTEAFF. The CDR3 region has the DNA TGTGCCAGCATTCGAATGGTAAACACTGAAGCTTTCTTT.

The chain links TRBV5-5 to TRBJ2-7, with D unclear. Trimming removed 5 bases at V and 2 bases at J, with 14 bases between. From germline, CDR1 is SGHKS and CDR2 YYEKEE (reference sequence). The CDR3 contains 14 residues. CDR3 nucleotides: TGTGCCAGCAGACCAGACCCACAGACCTACGAGCAGTACTTC. It encodes CASRPDPQTYEQYF.

The chain is built from TRBV27 and TRBJ2-5; D is possibly TRBD1 (6 bases). CDR3 length: 14 residues. In germline, CDR1 is MNHEY, CDR2 SMNVEV (reference sequence). V was shortened by 6 bases and J by 0 bases, with 11 bases between the two germline ends. The CDR3 sequence is CASRKQGYQETQYF. The CDR3 coding sequence is TGTGCCAGCAGAAAACAGGGATACCAAGAGACCCAGTACTTC.

The rearrangement joins TRBV5-5 to TRBJ2-7; D remains unclear. V lost 5 bases, J lost 4 bases, and 7 bases lay in between. The CDR3 has 11 amino acids. Germline V gives CDR1 SGHKS, CDR2 YYEKEE (reference sequence). The CDR3 region has the DNA TGTGCCAGCAGTTCCCAGTACGAGCAGTACTTC. It is translated as CASSSQYEQYF. The whole variable domain, remainder taken from reference TRBV5-5 and TRBJ2-7, is DAGVTQSPTHLIKTRGQQVTLRCSPISGHKSVSWYQQVLGQGPQFIFQYYEKEERGRGNFPDRFSARQFPNYSSELNVNALLLGDSALYLCASSSQYEQYFGPGTRLTVT.

This clone occurred once. The chain is built from TRBV29-1 and TRBJ2-2, with D perhaps matching TRBD1 (7 bases). Looked up from germline, CDR1 is SQVTM and CDR2 is ANQGSEA. This CDR3 has 12 amino acids. V lost 7 bases to trimming and J lost 4 bases, with 10 bases between them. This CDR3 is CSAQGGTGELFF. CDR3 DNA sequence: TGCAGCGCCCAGGGGGGCACCGGGGAGCTGTTTTTT.

The chain couples TRBV2 to TRBJ1-2; the D is unclear. The CDR3 extends over 14 amino acids. The V gene lost 2 bases and the J gene lost 2 bases, with 9 bases spanning the gap. From germline, CDR1 is SNHLY and CDR2 FYNNEI. Here the CDR3 reads CASSERKVNYGYTF. CDR3 nucleotides: TGTGCCAGCAGTGAACGGAAGGTAAACTATGGCTACACCTTC. Based on the CDR3 plus reference TRBV2 and TRBJ1-2, the full variable domain is EPEVTQTPSHQVTQMGQEVILRCVPISNHLYFYWYRQILGQKVEFLVSFYNNEISEKSEIFDDQFSVERPDGSNFTLKIRSTKLEDSAMYFCASSERKVNYGYTFGSGTRLTVV.

V and J are TRBV5-1 and TRBJ1-2; TRBD1 matches 12 bases. After removal of 0 bases from V and 8 bases from J, the junction contained 2 bases not matched to a gene. Germline-derived CDR1 and CDR2 are SGHRS and YFSETQ. The CDR3 totals 14 residues. CDR3 bases: TGCGCCAGCAGCTTGGGGGACAGGGGGCGCGGCTACACCTTC. This translates into CASSLGDRGRGYTF.

V and J are TRBV11-2 and TRBJ1-4, with D hard to call. This CDR3 has 14 residues. Germline V gene data show CDR1 as SGHAT and CDR2 as FQNNGV. V shed 1 base and J shed 5 bases, with 8 bases lying between them. As DNA, the CDR3 is TGTGCCAGCAGCTTAGTGGGGATCAATGAAAAACTGTTTTTT. This sequence encodes CASSLVGINEKLFF.